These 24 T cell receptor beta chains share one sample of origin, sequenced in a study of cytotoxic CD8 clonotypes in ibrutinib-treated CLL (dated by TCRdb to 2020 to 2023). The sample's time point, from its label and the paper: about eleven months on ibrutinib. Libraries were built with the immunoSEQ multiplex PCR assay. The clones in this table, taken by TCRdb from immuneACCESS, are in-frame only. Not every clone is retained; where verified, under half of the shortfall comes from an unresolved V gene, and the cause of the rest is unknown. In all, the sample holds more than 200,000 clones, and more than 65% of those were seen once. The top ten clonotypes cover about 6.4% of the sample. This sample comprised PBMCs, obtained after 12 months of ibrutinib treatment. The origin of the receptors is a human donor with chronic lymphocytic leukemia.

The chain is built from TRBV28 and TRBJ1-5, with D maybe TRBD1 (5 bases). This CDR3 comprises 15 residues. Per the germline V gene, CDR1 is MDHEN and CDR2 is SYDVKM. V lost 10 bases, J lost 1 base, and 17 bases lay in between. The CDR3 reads CATERGIVSNQPQHF. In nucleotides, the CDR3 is TGTGCCACCGAACGGGGGATAGTGAGCAATCAGCCCCAGCATTTT. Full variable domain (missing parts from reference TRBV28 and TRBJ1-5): DVKVTQSSRYLVKRTGEKVFLECVQDMDHENMFWYRQDPGLGLRLIYFSYDVKMKEKGDIPEGYSVSREKKERFSLILESASTNQTSMYLCATERGIVSNQPQHFGDGTRLSIL.

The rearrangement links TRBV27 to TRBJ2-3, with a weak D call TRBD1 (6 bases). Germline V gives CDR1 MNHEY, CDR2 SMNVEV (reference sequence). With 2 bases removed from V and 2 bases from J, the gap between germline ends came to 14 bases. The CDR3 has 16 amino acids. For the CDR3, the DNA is TGTGCCAGCAGTTTACAGGGGTCCGCCACCACAGATACGCAGTATTTT. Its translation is CASSLQGSATTDTQYF.

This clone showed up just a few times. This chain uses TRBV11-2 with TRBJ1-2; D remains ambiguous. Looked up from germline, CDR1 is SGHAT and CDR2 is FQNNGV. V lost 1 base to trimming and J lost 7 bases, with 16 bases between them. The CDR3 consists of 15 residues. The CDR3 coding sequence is TGTGCCAGCAGCTTAGGATTAACTGTAGTAGGTGGCTACACCTTC. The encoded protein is CASSLGLTVVGGYTF.

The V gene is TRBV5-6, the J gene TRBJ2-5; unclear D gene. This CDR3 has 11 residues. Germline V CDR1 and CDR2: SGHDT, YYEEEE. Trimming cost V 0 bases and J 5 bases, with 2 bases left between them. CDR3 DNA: TGTGCCAGCAGCTTGGCGGAGACCCAGTACTTC. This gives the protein CASSLAETQYF.

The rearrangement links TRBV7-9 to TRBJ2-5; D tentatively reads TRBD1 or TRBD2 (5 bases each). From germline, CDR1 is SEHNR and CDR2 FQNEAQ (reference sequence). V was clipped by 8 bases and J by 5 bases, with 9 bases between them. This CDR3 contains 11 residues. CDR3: CASGGSETQYF. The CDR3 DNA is TGTGCCAGCGGGGGATCGGAGACCCAGTACTTC.

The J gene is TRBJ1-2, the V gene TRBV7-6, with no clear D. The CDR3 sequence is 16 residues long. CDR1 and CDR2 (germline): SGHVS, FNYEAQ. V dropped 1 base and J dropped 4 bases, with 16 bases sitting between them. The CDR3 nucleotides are TGTGCCAGCAGCTTAGGTGCCGTCCCCGATGCCTATGGCTACACCTTC. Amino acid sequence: CASSLGAVPDAYGYTF.

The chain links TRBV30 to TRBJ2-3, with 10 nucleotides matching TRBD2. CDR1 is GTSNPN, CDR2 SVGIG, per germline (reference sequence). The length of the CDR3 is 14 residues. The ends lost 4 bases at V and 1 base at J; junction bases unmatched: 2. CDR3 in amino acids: CAWNGTSGTDTQYF. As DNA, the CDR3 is TGTGCCTGGAACGGGACTAGCGGCACAGATACGCAGTATTTT. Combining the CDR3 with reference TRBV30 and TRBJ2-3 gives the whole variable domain SQTIHQWPATLVQPVGSPLSLECTVEGTSNPNLYWYRQAAGRGLQLLFYSVGIGQISSEVPQNLSASRPQDRQFILSSKKLLLSDSGFYLCAWNGTSGTDTQYFGPGTRLTVL.

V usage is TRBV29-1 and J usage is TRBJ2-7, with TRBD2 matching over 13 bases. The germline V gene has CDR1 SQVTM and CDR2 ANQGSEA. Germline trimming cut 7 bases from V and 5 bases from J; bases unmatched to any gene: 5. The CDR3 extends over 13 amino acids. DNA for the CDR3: TGCAGCGCCTCAGGACTAGCGGGAGACGAGCAGTACTTC. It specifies CSASGLAGDEQYF.

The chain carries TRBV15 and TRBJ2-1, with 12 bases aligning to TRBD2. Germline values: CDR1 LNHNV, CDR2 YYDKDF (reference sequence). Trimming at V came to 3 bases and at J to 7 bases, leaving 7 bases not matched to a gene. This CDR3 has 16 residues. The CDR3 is CATSRLTSGSGNEQFF. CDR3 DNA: TGTGCCACCAGCAGGTTGACTAGCGGGAGTGGGAATGAGCAGTTCTTC.

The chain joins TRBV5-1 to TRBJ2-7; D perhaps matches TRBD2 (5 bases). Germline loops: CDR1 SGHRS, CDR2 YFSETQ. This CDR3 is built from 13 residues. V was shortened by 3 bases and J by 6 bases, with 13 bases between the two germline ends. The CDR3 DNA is TGCGCCAGCAGCTCGTCAAACAGCGGCGAGCAGTACTTC. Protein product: CASSSSNSGEQYF.

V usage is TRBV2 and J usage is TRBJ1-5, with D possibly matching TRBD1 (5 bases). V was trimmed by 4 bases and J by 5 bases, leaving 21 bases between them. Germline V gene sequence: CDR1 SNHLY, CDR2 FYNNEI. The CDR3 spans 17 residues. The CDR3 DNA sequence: TGTGCCAGCAGTGTAGGATCTGTAGTTCAGGGCTATCAGCCCCAGCATTTT. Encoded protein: CASSVGSVVQGYQPQHF.

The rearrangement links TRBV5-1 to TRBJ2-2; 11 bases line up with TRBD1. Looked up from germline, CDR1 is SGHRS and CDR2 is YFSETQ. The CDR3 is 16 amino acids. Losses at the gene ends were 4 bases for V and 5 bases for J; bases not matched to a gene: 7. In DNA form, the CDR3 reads TGCGCCAGCAGCGGACGGGACAGGGGGAAAACCGGGGAGCTGTTTTTT. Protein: CASSGRDRGKTGELFF.

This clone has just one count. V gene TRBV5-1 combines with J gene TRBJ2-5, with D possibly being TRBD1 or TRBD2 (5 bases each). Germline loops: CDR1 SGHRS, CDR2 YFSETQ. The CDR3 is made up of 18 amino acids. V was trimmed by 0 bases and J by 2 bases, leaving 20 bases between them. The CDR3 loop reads CASSLVIIGLGGQETQYF. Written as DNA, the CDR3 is TGCGCCAGCAGCTTGGTAATAATAGGACTTGGGGGACAAGAGACCCAGTACTTC.

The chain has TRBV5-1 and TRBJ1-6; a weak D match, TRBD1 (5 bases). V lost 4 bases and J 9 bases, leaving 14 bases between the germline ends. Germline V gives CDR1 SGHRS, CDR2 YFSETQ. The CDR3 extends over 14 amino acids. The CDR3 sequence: CASSPGRGGSPLHF. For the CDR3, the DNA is TGCGCCAGCAGCCCCGGGAGGGGTGGTTCACCCCTCCACTTT.

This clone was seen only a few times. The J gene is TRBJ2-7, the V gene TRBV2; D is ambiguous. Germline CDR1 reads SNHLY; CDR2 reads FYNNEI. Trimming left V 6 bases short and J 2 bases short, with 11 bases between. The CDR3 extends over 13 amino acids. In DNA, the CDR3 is TGTGCCAGCAGACAAGGTGGGGCCTACGAGCAGTACTTC. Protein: CASRQGGAYEQYF.

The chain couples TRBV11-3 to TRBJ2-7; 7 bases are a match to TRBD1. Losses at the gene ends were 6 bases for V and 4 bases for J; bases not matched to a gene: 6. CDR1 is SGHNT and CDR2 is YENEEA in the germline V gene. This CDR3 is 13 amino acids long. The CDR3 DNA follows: TGTGCCAGCAGTCGGGACAGACGATACGAGCAGTACTTC. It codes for CASSRDRRYEQYF. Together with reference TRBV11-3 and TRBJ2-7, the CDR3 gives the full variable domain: EAGVVQSPRYKIIEKKQPVAFWCNPISGHNTLYWYLQNLGQGPELLIRYENEEAVDDSQLPKDRFSAERLKGVDSTLKIQPAELGDSAVYLCASSRDRRYEQYFGPGTRLTVT.

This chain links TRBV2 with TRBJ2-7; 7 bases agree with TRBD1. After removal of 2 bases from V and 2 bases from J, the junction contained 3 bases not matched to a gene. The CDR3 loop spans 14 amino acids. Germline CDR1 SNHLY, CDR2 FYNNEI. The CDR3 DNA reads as TGTGCCAGCAGTGAAAGGCAGGGGGCCTACGAGCAGTACTTC. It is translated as CASSERQGAYEQYF.

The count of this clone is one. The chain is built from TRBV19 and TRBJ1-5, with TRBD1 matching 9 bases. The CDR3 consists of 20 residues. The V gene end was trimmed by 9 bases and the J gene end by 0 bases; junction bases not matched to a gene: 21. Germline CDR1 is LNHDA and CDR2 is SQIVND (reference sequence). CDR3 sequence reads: CASAGRYTGQGLHSNQPQHF. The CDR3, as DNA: TGTGCCAGCGCCGGCCGCTACACGGGACAGGGTCTTCATAGCAATCAGCCCCAGCATTTT.

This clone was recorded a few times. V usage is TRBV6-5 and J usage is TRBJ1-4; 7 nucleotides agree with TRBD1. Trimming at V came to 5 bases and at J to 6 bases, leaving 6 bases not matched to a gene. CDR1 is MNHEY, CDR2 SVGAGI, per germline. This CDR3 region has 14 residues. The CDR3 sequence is CASSQGQPYEKLFF. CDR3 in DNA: TGTGCCAGCAGTCAGGGACAGCCGTATGAAAAACTGTTTTTT.

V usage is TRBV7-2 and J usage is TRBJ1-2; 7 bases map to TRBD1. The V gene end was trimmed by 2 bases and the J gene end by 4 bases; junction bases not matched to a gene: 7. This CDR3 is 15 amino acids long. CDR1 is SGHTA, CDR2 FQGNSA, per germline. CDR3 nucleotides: TGTGCCAGCAGCTTACTAGGGGGCATCGGCTATGGCTACACCTTC. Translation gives CASSLLGGIGYGYTF.

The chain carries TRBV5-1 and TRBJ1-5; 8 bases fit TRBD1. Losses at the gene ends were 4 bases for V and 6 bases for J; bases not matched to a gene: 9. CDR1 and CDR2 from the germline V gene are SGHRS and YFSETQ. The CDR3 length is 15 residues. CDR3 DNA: TGCGCCAGCAGCGTTTCAGGGGGCGCGGGTCAGCCCCAGCATTTT. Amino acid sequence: CASSVSGGAGQPQHF. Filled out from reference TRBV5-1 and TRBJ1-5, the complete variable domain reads KAGVTQTPRYLIKTRGQQVTLSCSPISGHRSVSWYQQTPGQGLQFLFEYFSETQRNKGNFPGRFSGRQFSNSRSEMNVSTLELGDSALYLCASSVSGGAGQPQHFGDGTRLSIL.

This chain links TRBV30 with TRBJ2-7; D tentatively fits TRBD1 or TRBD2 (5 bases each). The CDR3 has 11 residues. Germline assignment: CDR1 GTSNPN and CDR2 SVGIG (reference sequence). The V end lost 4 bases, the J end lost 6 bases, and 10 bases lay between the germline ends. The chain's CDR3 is CAWTRGTEQYF. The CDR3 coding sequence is TGTGCCTGGACCCGGGGCACCGAGCAGTACTTC.

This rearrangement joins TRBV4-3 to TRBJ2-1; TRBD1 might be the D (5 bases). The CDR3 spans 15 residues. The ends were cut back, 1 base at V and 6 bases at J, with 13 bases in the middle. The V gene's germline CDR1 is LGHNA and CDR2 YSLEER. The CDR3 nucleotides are TGCGCCAGCAGCCAAGGTCTGGTCAGGGTCAATGAGCAGTTCTTC. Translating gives CASSQGLVRVNEQFF.

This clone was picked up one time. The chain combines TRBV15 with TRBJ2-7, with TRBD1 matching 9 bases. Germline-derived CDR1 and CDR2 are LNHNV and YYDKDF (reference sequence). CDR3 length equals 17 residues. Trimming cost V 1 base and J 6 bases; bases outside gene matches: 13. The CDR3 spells CATSRARTGVIPSEQYF. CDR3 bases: TGTGCCACCAGCAGAGCCCGGACAGGGGTCATTCCTTCCGAGCAGTACTTC.